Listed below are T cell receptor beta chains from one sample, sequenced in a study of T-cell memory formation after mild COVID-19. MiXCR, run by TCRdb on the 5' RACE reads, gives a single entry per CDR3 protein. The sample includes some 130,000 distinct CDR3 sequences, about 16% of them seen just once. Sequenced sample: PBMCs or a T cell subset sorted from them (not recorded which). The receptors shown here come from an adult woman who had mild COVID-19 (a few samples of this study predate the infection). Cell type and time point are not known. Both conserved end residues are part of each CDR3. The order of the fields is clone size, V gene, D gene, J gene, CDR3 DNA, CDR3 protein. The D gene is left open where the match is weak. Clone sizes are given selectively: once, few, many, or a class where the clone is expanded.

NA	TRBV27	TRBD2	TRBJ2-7	TGTGCCAGCAGTATCACCATAGCGGGAGCATACGAGCAGTACTTC	CASSITIAGAYEQYF
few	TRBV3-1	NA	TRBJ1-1	TGTGCCAGCAGCCGCGGTATCGGGGTCCGGACTGAAGCTTTCTTT	CASSRGIGVRTEAFF
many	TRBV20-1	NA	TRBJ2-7	TGCAGTGCTGACAGGAACAACGAGCAGTACTTC	CSADRNNEQYF
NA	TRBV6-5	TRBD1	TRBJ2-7	TGTGCCAGCAGTTACGACGACAGGGCCTACGAGCAGTACTTC	CASSYDDRAYEQYF
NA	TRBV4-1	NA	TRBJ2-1	TGCGCCAGCAGCCAGCACACCGGGACTCTCTACAATGAGCAGTTCTTC	CASSQHTGTLYNEQFF
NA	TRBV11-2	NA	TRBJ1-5	TGTGCAAGCAGCTTAGAGGGAGGGAAACAGCCCCAGCATTTT	CASSLEGGKQPQHF
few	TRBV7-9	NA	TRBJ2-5	TGTGCCAGCAGCCCGGGGGTCGGGGGCGCAGAGACCCAGTACTTC	CASSPGVGGAETQYF
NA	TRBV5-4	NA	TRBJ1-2	TGTGCCAGCAGCTCATTTGGTGATTATGGCTACACCTTC	CASSSFGDYGYTF
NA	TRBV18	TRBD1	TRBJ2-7	TGTGCCAGCTCACCGAATGCCGGGACAGGGGGCACCGAGCAGTACTTC	CASSPNAGTGGTEQYF
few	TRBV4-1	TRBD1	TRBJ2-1	TGCGCCAGCAGCGAGGGGGCGGACCAGGAGCGGTTCTTC	CASSEGADQERFF
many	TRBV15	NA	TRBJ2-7	TGTGCCACCAGCGGGACGGCCATGGGCGAGCAGTACTTC	CATSGTAMGEQYF
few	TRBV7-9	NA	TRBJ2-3	TGTGCCAGCAGCTTAGCGCGCGCCAGGGGCGCAGATACGCAGTATTTT	CASSLARARGADTQYF
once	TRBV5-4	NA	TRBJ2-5	TGTGCCAGCAGCTTGGCAGGGCGTCATGGGCGAGAGACCCAGTACTTC	CASSLAGRHGRETQYF